These T cell receptor beta chains were read from a single sample in a study of Ad26.COV2.S vaccination and SARS-CoV-2 variants. TCRdb's table, derived via immunoSEQ multiplex PCR, lists solely in-frame clones and lacks some. The sample holds under 150,000 clones, about nine tenths seen once. Sequences were derived from peripheral blood, sampled after recovery from COVID-19. The receptors were gathered from a human donor who had recovered from COVID-19. The CDR3 runs from the conserved cysteine through the conserved F or W. A D gene is named only where the DNA matches it firmly. Size is stated for part of the rows, as once, few or many counts, or as a class when the clone is expanded.

clone_size: few
cdr3_length: 17
v_call: TRBV5-1
j_call: TRBJ1-1
d_call: TRBD1
cdr3_nt: TGCGCCAGCAGCTTGGACGGGACAGGGGTGAAGAACACTGAAGCTTTCTTT
cdr3_aa: CASSLDGTGVKNTEAFF

clone_size: NA
cdr3_length: 16
v_call: TRBV24-1
j_call: TRBJ2-1
d_call: NA
cdr3_nt: TGTGCCACCAGTGACTCCGGGACATTCTCCTACAATGAGCAGTTCTTC
cdr3_aa: CATSDSGTFSYNEQFF

clone_size: NA
cdr3_length: 15
v_call: TRBV5-4
j_call: TRBJ2-3
d_call: TRBD2
cdr3_nt: TGTGCCAGCAGAATGGCGGGGGGGGGAGCAGATACGCAGTATTTT
cdr3_aa: CASRMAGGGADTQYF

clone_size: once
cdr3_length: 14
v_call: TRBV25-1
j_call: TRBJ2-7
d_call: NA
cdr3_nt: TGTGCCAGCAGTGAATCCGGCAGAACCTACGAGCAGTACTTC
cdr3_aa: CASSESGRTYEQYF

clone_size: NA
cdr3_length: 15
v_call: TRBV19
j_call: TRBJ1-1
d_call: TRBD1
cdr3_nt: TGTGCCAGTAGTATAACAGGGGGCTTGAACACTGAAGCTTTCTTT
cdr3_aa: CASSITGGLNTEAFF

clone_size: NA
cdr3_length: 14
v_call: TRBV2
j_call: TRBJ2-2
d_call: TRBD1
cdr3_nt: TGTGCCAGCAGTTCGACAGGGGGCGTGGGGGAGCTGTTTTTT
cdr3_aa: CASSSTGGVGELFF

clone_size: NA
cdr3_length: 14
v_call: TRBV18
j_call: TRBJ1-2
d_call: NA
cdr3_nt: TGTGCCAGCTCACCAGCCGAGGACCGAGATGGCTACACCTTC
cdr3_aa: CASSPAEDRDGYTF

clone_size: NA
cdr3_length: 11
v_call: TRBV19
j_call: TRBJ1-1
d_call: NA
cdr3_nt: TGTGCCAGTACTGAAAACACTGAAGCTTTCTTT
cdr3_aa: CASTENTEAFF

clone_size: NA
cdr3_length: 15
v_call: TRBV5-4
j_call: TRBJ1-2
d_call: NA
cdr3_nt: TGTGCCAGCAGCTTGGTGTCGCGGGGTTTAGAGGGCTACACCTTC
cdr3_aa: CASSLVSRGLEGYTF

clone_size: NA
cdr3_length: 14
v_call: TRBV28
j_call: TRBJ2-7
d_call: NA
cdr3_nt: TGTGCCAGCAGTTTCTTCTCATTCTCCTACGAGCAGTACTTC
cdr3_aa: CASSFFSFSYEQYF

clone_size: NA
cdr3_length: 14
v_call: TRBV7-8
j_call: TRBJ1-2
d_call: NA
cdr3_nt: TGTGCCAGCAGCTCCGGACAGATAAACTATGGCTACACCTTC
cdr3_aa: CASSSGQINYGYTF

clone_size: NA
cdr3_length: 15
v_call: TRBV28
j_call: TRBJ2-5
d_call: NA
cdr3_nt: TGTGCCAGCAGGGGCCAGGGGAAGGGGCAAGAGACCCAGTACTTC
cdr3_aa: CASRGQGKGQETQYF

clone_size: NA
cdr3_length: 16
v_call: TRBV5-5
j_call: TRBJ2-1
d_call: NA
cdr3_nt: TGTGCCAGCAGCTTGGAGTATCAGGGTGTGGTAGATGAGCAGTTCTTC
cdr3_aa: CASSLEYQGVVDEQFF

clone_size: NA
cdr3_length: 14
v_call: TRBV6-5
j_call: TRBJ1-3
d_call: NA
cdr3_nt: TGTGCCAGCAGCCCAGGAGTCTCTGGAAACACCATATATTTT
cdr3_aa: CASSPGVSGNTIYF

clone_size: NA
cdr3_length: 14
v_call: TRBV18
j_call: TRBJ2-5
d_call: NA
cdr3_nt: TGTGCCAGCTCACAAGGGACGCCCCAAGAGACCCAGTACTTC
cdr3_aa: CASSQGTPQETQYF

clone_size: NA
cdr3_length: 15
v_call: TRBV24-1
j_call: TRBJ2-1
d_call: NA
cdr3_nt: TGTGCCACCAGTGATACCCGGGGCTCCTACAATGAGCAGTTCTTC
cdr3_aa: CATSDTRGSYNEQFF

clone_size: NA
cdr3_length: 16
v_call: TRBV24-1
j_call: TRBJ2-1
d_call: NA
cdr3_nt: TGTGCCACCAGTGATTTAGGGACAAGTCAAGTCGATGAGCAGTTCTTC
cdr3_aa: CATSDLGTSQVDEQFF

clone_size: once
cdr3_length: 15
v_call: TRBV2
j_call: TRBJ2-3
d_call: TRBD2
cdr3_nt: TGTGCCAGCAGTCCAACTAGCGGCTCCACAGATACGCAGTATTTT
cdr3_aa: CASSPTSGSTDTQYF

clone_size: NA
cdr3_length: 15
v_call: TRBV4-1
j_call: TRBJ2-3
d_call: NA
cdr3_nt: TGCGCCAGCAGCCAAGAGATGGGAAGCACAGATACGCAGTATTTT
cdr3_aa: CASSQEMGSTDTQYF

clone_size: NA
cdr3_length: 16
v_call: TRBV4-1
j_call: TRBJ1-4
d_call: NA
cdr3_nt: TGCGCCAGCAGCCGCGATATTGGGGCAACTAATGAAAAACTGTTTTTT
cdr3_aa: CASSRDIGATNEKLFF

clone_size: NA
cdr3_length: 15
v_call: TRBV5-4
j_call: TRBJ2-1
d_call: NA
cdr3_nt: TGTGCCAGCAGCTCGACACTAGGGGGTTACAATGAGCAGTTCTTC
cdr3_aa: CASSSTLGGYNEQFF

clone_size: NA
cdr3_length: 13
v_call: TRBV29-1
j_call: TRBJ1-1
d_call: NA
cdr3_nt: TGCAGCGTTCGGGCCTCGGGTAGGACTGAAGCTTTCTTT
cdr3_aa: CSVRASGRTEAFF

clone_size: NA
cdr3_length: 14
v_call: TRBV27
j_call: TRBJ2-1
d_call: TRBD1
cdr3_nt: TGTGCCAGCAGGGAGAACAGGGGCTACAATGAGCAGTTCTTC
cdr3_aa: CASRENRGYNEQFF

clone_size: NA
cdr3_length: 12
v_call: TRBV5-6
j_call: TRBJ2-1
d_call: NA
cdr3_nt: TGTGCCAGCAGCTTAACCCGCCATGAGCAGTTCTTC
cdr3_aa: CASSLTRHEQFF

clone_size: NA
cdr3_length: 15
v_call: TRBV19
j_call: TRBJ2-1
d_call: TRBD2
cdr3_nt: TGTGCCAGTAGTAATAGCGGGGGGCCTTACAATGAGCAGTTCTTC
cdr3_aa: CASSNSGGPYNEQFF

clone_size: once
cdr3_length: 15
v_call: TRBV9
j_call: TRBJ2-2
d_call: NA
cdr3_nt: TGTGCCAGCAGCGTAGCCGTCACGAACACCGGGGAGCTGTTTTTT
cdr3_aa: CASSVAVTNTGELFF

clone_size: NA
cdr3_length: 17
v_call: TRBV14
j_call: TRBJ2-1
d_call: NA
cdr3_nt: TGTGCCAGCAGCCAAGATCCCAGACTAGTCTCCTACAATGAGCAGTTCTTC
cdr3_aa: CASSQDPRLVSYNEQFF

clone_size: NA
cdr3_length: 17
v_call: TRBV4-3
j_call: TRBJ2-1
d_call: TRBD2
cdr3_nt: TGCGCCAGCAGCCAAGATCTTGGCCAGCGGGGGGACAATGAGCAGTTCTTC
cdr3_aa: CASSQDLGQRGDNEQFF